The clone carrying this T cell receptor (beta chain) is labeled as medium-sized. Its specificity is not known. Regions amplified from RNA transcripts were the TCR beta CDR3 regions. HTBI primers were the set used in a first-round RT-PCR of the TCR CDR3. TCRdb reprocessed the multiplex PCR reads via MiXCR and lists one record per CDR3 protein. The profile shows about 37,000 distinct CDR3 sequences, about 50% of them singletons. Every diagnosis used clinical symptoms, serum thyroxine and TRAb, thyroid ultrasound and orbital computed tomography. This record belongs to a study of T cells in Graves' hyperthyroidism and ophthalmopathy. Findings of the study overall: Most thyroid clonotypes that were expanded above 0.001 also turned up in blood.

Germline loops: CDR1 DFQATT, CDR2 SNEGSKA (reference sequence). V was trimmed by 6 bases and J by 3 bases, leaving 15 bases between them. CDR3 length equals 13 residues. This TCR was recovered from a man aged 35 to 55 with Graves' ophthalmopathy. Sequencing used blood. V usage is TRBV20-1 and J usage is TRBJ2-7; no clear D. The CDR3 DNA follows: TGCAGTGCCACAGCAAGGACCAACTACGAGCAGTACTTC. This gives the protein CSATARTNYEQYF.